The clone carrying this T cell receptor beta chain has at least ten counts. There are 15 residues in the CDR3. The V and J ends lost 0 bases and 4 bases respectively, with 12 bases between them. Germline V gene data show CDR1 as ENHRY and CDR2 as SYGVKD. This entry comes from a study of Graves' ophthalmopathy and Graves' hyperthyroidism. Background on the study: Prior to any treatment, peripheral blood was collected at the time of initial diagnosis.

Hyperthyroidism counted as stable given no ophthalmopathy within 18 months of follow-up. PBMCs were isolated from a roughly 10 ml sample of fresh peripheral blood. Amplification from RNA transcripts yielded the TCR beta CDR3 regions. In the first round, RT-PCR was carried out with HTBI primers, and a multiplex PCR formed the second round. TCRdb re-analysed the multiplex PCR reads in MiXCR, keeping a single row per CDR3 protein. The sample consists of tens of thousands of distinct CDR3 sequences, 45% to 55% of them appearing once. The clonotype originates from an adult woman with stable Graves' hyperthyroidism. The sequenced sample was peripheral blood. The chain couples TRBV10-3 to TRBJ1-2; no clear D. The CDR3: CAISESNLESYGYTF. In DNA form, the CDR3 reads TGTGCCATCAGTGAGTCGAATCTGGAATCCTATGGCTACACCTTC.